This T cell receptor (beta chain) emerged from a study of blood T cell repertoires in COVID-19. Study details: PBMCs, B-cell-depleted T cells, or T cells provided the cDNA or gDNA that made up the material.

CDR3 size: 12 residues. V dropped 1 base and J dropped 16; count of bases not matched to a gene: 8. Germline values: CDR1 SGHDT, CDR2 YYEEEE. Using immunoSEQ multiplex PCR, the repertoire was profiled, and TCRdb retains in-frame clones only, with some absent. The sample yields under 300,000 clones, about four fifths seen once. The sequenced sample was peripheral blood. The chain combines TRBV5-6 with TRBJ2-1, with 7 bases identical to TRBD1. The origin of this receptor is a woman older than 75 with acute or convalescent COVID-19. The CDR3 here is CASSLPPGGKFF. CDR3 coding DNA: TGTGCCAGCAGCTTGCCACCAGGGGGTAAATTCTTC. Full variable domain (outside the CDR3, taken from reference TRBV5-6 and TRBJ2-1): DAGVTQSPTHLIKTRGQQVTLRCSPKSGHDTVSWYQQALGQGPQFIFQYYEEEERQRGNFPDRFSGHQFPNYSSELNVNALLLGDSALYLCASSLPPGGKFFGPGTRLTVL.